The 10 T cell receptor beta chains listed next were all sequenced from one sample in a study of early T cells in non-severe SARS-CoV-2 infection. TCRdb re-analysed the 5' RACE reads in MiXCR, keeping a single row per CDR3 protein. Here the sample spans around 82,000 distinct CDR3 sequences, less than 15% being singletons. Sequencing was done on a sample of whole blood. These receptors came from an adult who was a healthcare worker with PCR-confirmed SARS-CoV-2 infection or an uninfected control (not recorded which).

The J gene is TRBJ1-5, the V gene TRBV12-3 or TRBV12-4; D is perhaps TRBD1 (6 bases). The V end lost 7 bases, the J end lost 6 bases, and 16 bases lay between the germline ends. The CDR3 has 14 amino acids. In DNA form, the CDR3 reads TGTGCCAGCACTTTGCAGGGGCGAGCTCAGCCCCAGCATTTT. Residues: CASTLQGRAQPQHF.

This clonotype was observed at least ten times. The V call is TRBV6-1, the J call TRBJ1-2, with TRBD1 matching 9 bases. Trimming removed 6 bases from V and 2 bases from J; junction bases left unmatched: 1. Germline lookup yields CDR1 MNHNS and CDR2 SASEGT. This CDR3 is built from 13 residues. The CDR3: CASRGTGNYGYTF. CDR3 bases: TGTGCCAGCAGAGGGACAGGGAACTATGGCTACACCTTC.

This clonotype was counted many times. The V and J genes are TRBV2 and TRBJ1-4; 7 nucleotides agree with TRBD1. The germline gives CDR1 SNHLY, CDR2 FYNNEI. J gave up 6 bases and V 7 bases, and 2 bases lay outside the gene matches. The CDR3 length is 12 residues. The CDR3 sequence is CASKDRDEKLFF. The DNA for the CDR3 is TGTGCCAGCAAAGACAGGGATGAAAAACTGTTTTTT.

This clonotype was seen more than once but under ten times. The CDR3 region has the DNA TGTGCCACCAGTGACCCACCGAACGAAGATACGCAGTATTTT. Its translation is CATSDPPNEDTQYF. This rearrangement joins TRBV24-1 to TRBJ2-3; D is unclear. The V end lost 4 bases, the J end lost 5 bases, and 12 bases lay between the germline ends. Germline V CDR1 and CDR2: KGHDR, SFDVKD. The CDR3 length is 14 residues.

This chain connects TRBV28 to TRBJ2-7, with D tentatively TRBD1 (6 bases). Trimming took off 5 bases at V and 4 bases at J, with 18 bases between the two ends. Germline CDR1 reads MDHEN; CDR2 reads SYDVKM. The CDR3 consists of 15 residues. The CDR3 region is CASSPPSQGKYEQYF. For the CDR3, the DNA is TGTGCCAGCAGTCCACCCTCACAGGGAAAATACGAGCAGTACTTC.

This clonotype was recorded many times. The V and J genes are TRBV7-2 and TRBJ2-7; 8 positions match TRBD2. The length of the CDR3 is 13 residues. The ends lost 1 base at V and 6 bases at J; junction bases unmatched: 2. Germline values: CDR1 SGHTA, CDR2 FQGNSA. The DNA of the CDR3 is TGTGCCAGCAGCTTAGGGACTAGCCGCGAGCAGTACTTC. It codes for CASSLGTSREQYF.

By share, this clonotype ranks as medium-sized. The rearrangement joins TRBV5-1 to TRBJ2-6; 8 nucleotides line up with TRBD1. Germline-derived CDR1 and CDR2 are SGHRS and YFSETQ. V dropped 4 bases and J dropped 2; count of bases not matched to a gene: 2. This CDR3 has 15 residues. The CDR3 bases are TGCGCCAGCAGCATACAGGGGGCTGGGGCCAACGTCCTGACTTTC. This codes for CASSIQGAGANVLTF.

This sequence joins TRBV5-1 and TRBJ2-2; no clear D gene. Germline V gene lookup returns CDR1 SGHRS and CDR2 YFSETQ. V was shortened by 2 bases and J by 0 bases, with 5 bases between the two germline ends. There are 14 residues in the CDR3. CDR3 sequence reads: CASSFIPNTGELFF. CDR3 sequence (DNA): TGCGCCAGCAGCTTTATTCCGAACACCGGGGAGCTGTTTTTT.

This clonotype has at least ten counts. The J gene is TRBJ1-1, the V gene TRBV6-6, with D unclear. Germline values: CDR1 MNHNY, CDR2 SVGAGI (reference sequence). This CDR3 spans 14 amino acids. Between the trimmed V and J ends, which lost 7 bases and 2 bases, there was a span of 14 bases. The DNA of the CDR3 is TGTGCCAGCATGCAGACGACTATTAACACTGAAGCTTTCTTT. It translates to CASMQTTINTEAFF.

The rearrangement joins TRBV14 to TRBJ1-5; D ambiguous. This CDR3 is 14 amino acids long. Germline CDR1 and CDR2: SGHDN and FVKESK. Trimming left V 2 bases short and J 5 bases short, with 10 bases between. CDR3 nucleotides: TGTGCCAGCAGCCAACCGGCACCTTATCAGCCCCAGCATTTT. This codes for CASSQPAPYQPQHF.